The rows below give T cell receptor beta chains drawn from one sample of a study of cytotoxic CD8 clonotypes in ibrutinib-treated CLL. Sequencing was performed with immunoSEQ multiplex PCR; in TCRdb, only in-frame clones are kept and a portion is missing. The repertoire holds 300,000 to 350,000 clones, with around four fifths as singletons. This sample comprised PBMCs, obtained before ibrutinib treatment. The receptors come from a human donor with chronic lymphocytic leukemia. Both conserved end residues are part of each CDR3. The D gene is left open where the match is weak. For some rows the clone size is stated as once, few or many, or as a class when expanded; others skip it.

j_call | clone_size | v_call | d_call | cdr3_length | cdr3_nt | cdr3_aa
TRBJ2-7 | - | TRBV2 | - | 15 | TGTGCCAGCAGTTACGATATTAGCCTAGTCGACGAGCAGTACTTC | CASSYDISLVDEQYF
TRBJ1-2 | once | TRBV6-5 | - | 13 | TGTGCCAGCAGCCAGACACCCGTCTATGGCTACACCTTC | CASSQTPVYGYTF
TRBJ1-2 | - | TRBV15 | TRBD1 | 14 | TGTGCCACCAGCTCCCGAACAGGGGACTATGGCTACACCTTC | CATSSRTGDYGYTF
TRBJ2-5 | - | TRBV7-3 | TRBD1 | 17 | TGTGCCAGCAGCTTAACCCCCCGACAGGGCCGGGCAGAGACCCAGTACTTC | CASSLTPRQGRAETQYF
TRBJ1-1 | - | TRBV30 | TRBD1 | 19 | TGTGCCTGGAGTGTATCCGTTTCCAGGGGGCTTCGGTGGGACACTGAAGCTTTCTTT | CAWSVSVSRGLRWDTEAFF
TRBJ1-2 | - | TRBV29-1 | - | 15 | TGCAGCGTTTGGTTCTCGGACGAAAGAAACTATGGCTACACCTTC | CSVWFSDERNYGYTF
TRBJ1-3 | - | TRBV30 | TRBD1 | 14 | TGTGCCTGGAGTGGTGGAGGGGGCTTCGACACCATATATTTT | CAWSGGGGFDTIYF
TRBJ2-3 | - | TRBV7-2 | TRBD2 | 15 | TGTGCCAGCAGCTTCGGGACTAGATTCACAGATACGCAGTATTTT | CASSFGTRFTDTQYF
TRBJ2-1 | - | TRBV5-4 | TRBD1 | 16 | TGTGCCAGCAGCAGGGGACAGGTGAGCTCCTACAATGAGCAGTTCTTC | CASSRGQVSSYNEQFF
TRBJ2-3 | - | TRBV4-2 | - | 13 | TGTGCCAGCAGCCAAGATTTCACAGATACGCAGTATTTT | CASSQDFTDTQYF
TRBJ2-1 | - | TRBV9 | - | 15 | TGTGCCAGCAGCGTAGATGGTTCAACTTACAATGAGCAGTTCTTC | CASSVDGSTYNEQFF
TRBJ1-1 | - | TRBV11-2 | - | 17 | TGTGCCAGCAGCTTAGAATTGTCAGGGGCGCCGAACACTGAAGCTTTCTTT | CASSLELSGAPNTEAFF
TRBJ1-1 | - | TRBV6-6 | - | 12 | TGTGCCAGCAGTTACGGGTCCGGGGGAGCTTTCTTT | CASSYGSGGAFF
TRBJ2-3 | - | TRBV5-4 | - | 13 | TGTGCCAGCACCCCTTTTGCTAGCGATACGCAGTATTTT | CASTPFASDTQYF
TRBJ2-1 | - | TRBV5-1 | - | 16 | TGCGCCAGCAGCTTTCAGGTTATGACCTCCTACAATGAGCAGTTCTTC | CASSFQVMTSYNEQFF
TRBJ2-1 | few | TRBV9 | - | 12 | TGTGCCAGCAGCCCCCAGGGGAATGAGCAGTTCTTC | CASSPQGNEQFF
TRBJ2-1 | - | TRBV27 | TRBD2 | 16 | TGTGCCAGCAGTTTAACCCGACTAGCGGGCTACAATGAGCAGTTCTTC | CASSLTRLAGYNEQFF
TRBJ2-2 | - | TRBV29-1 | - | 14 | TGCAGCGTTGTCGACAGAGGGGACACCGGGGAGCTGTTTTTT | CSVVDRGDTGELFF
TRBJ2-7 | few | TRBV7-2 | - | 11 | TGTGCCAGCAGCGGTCCCTACGAGCAGTACTTC | CASSGPYEQYF
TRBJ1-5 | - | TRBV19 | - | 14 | TGTGCCAGTAGTTTAGACGGAGGCAGTCAGCCCCAGCATTTT | CASSLDGGSQPQHF
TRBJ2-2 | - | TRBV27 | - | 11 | TGTGCCAGCTTTGGTCCCGGGGAGCTGTTTTTT | CASFGPGELFF
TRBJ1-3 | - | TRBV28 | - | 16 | TGTGCCAGCAGTTTTTTCGGGTTTTTCGCTGGAAACACCATATATTTT | CASSFFGFFAGNTIYF
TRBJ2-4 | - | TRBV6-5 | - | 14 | TGTGCCAGCAGATCGATCGCTAGTGTAAGCATTCAGTACTTC | CASRSIASVSIQYF
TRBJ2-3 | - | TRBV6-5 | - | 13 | TGTGCCAGCAGTTCTCTTAGGCGAGATACGCAGTATTTT | CASSSLRRDTQYF
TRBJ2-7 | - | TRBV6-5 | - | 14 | TGTGCCAGCAGCCCCAGGGGTTTGGCCTACGAGCAGTACTTC | CASSPRGLAYEQYF
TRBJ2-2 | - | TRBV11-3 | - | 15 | TGTGCCAGCAGCCTCAGAGCCGGGAACACCGGGGAGCTGTTTTTT | CASSLRAGNTGELFF
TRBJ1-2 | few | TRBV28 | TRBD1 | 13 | TGTGCCAGCAGTGCGCCACAGGGGCGAGGCTACACCTTC | CASSAPQGRGYTF
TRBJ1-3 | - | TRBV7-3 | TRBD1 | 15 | TGTGCCAGCAGCTTCGCGACAGGGTTTAGAAACACCATATATTTT | CASSFATGFRNTIYF
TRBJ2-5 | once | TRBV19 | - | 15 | TGTGCCAGTAGTAAAGTTTCAGGGTACCAAGAGACCCAGTACTTC | CASSKVSGYQETQYF
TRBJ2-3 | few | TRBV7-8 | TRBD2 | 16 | TGTGCCAGCAGCTTTTTGACTAGCGGAAGCACAGATACGCAGTATTTT | CASSFLTSGSTDTQYF
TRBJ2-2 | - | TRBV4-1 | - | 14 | TGCGCCAGCAGCCTCTTCAGGAGTTCCGGGGAGCTGTTTTTT | CASSLFRSSGELFF
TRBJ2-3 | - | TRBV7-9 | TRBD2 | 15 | TGTGCCAGCAGCTTGTTCGGGAGGGCTACAGATACGCAGTATTTT | CASSLFGRATDTQYF